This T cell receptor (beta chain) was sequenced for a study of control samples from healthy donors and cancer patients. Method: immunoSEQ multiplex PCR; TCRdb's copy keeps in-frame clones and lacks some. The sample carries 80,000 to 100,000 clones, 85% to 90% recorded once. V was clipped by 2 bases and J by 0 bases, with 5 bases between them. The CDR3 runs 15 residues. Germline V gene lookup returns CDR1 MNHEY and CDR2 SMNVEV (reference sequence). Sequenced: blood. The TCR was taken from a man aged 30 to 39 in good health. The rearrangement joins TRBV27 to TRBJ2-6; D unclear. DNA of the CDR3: TGTGCCAGCAGTTTAGGCCTCTCTGGGGCCAACGTCCTGACTTTC. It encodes CASSLGLSGANVLTF.